This TCR beta chain was identified in a study of blood T cell repertoires in COVID-19. At the level of the study: Sites in the United States, Italy and Spain provided acute and convalescent COVID-19 samples.

The assay was immunoSEQ multiplex PCR, and TCRdb's table has in-frame clones only and misses some. The data hold around 180,000 clones, with around 80% observed a single time. V gave up 5 bases and J gave up 10 bases; unmatched junction bases: 13. Germline assignment: CDR1 PRHDT and CDR2 FYEKMQ (reference sequence). This CDR3 has 15 residues. This TCR was sampled from an elderly woman with COVID-19, enrolled during active disease. The sequenced sample consisted of peripheral blood. The gene calls are TRBV13 and TRBJ2-1; 8 nucleotides line up with TRBD2. Here the CDR3 reads CASSQIPGLVGEQFF. The DNA for the CDR3 is TGTGCCAGCAGCCAGATTCCGGGACTAGTGGGAGAGCAGTTCTTC.